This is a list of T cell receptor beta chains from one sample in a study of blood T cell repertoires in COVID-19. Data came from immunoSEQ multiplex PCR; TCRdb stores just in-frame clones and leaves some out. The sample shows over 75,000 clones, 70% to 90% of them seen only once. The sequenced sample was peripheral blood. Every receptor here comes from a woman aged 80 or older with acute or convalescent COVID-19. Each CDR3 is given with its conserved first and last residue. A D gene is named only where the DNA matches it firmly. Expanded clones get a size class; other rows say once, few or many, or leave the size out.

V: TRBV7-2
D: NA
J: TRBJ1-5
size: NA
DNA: TGTGCCAGCAGCTTAGTACACAGGGAGCAGCCCCAGCATTTT
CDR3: CASSLVHREQPQHF

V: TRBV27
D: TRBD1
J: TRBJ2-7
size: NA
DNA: TGTGCCAGCAGTTTCGAACTGACAGGGTTTTACGAGCAGTACTTC
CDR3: CASSFELTGFYEQYF

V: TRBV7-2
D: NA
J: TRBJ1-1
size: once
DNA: TGTGCCAGCAGCTTAAGGCGGGAAGCTTTCTTT
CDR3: CASSLRREAFF

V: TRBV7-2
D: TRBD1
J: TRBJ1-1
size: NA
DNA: TGTGCCAGCAGCTTAGGAGGGACAGCCAACACTGAAGCTTTCTTT
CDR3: CASSLGGTANTEAFF

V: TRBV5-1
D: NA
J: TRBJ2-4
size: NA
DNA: TGCGCCAGCAGCATCCGGGACTCATCGTCAGTTCAGTACTTC
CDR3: CASSIRDSSSVQYF

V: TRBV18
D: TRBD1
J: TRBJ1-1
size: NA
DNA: TGTGCCAGCTCACGGGACAGGGGCGACACTGAAGCTTTCTTT
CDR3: CASSRDRGDTEAFF

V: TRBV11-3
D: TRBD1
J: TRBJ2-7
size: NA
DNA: TGTGCCAGCAGCTTGGCGACAGGGCTTTCAACCGAGCAGTACTTC
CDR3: CASSLATGLSTEQYF

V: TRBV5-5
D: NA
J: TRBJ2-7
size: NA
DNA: TGTGCCAGCAGCTTGGTCAGAAACTACGAGCAGTACTTC
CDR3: CASSLVRNYEQYF

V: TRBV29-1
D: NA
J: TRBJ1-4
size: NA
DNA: TGCAGCGCCGAGGTGACAGGTATTGGTGAAAAACTGTTTTTT
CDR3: CSAEVTGIGEKLFF

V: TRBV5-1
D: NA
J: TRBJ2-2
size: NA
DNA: TGCGCCAGCACGCTAAGGACAGCGAACTTCGCGAACACCGGGGAGCTGTTTTTT
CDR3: CASTLRTANFANTGELFF

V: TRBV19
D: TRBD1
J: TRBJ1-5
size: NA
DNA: TGTGCCAGTAGTATAGGGACAGGGGGAACCCAGCCCCAGCATTTT
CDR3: CASSIGTGGTQPQHF

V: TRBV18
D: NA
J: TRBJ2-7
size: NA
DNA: TGTGCCAGCTCACTTTTACAGGGAGACGAGCAGTACTTC
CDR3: CASSLLQGDEQYF

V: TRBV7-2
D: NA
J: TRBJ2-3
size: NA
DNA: TGTGCCAGCAGCTTAGCGGCGGGGATTAGAACAGATACGCAGTATTTT
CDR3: CASSLAAGIRTDTQYF

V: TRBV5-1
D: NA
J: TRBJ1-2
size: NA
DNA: TGCGCCAGCAGCTTGGAAGGGGCAGGGGGCTACACCTTC
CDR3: CASSLEGAGGYTF

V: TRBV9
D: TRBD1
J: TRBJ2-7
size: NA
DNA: TGTGCCAGCAGCGGCCGGGACCCAGGGGGCTACGAGCAGTACTTC
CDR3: CASSGRDPGGYEQYF

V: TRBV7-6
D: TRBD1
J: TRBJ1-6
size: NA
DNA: TGTGCCAGCAGCCTCGGGACAGGGGATAATTCACCCCTCCACTTT
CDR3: CASSLGTGDNSPLHF

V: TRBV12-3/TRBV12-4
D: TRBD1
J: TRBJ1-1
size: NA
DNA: TGTGCCAGCAGACGGCACAGGGGGACTGAAGCTTTCTTT
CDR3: CASRRHRGTEAFF

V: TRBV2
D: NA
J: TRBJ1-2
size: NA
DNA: TGTGCCGGCACTGAAGCTGCAGGAAACTATGGCTACACCTTC
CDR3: CAGTEAAGNYGYTF

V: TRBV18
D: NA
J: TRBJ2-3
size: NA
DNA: TGTGCCAGCTCACCACCCAGTGAGAGGACAGATACGCAGTATTTT
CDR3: CASSPPSERTDTQYF